This T cell receptor beta chain was documented in a study of brain T cells in children with intractable seizures. General study results and limits: Viral specificity was inferred only from CDR3 similarity; HCMV serostatus was unknown. Clones missing pre-surgery may reflect undersampling of that blood sample.

Per germline, CDR1 MNHEY and CDR2 SMNVEV (reference sequence). Losses at the gene ends were 6 bases for V and 1 base for J; bases not matched to a gene: 6. The CDR3 contains 14 residues. Concerning this clone itself: The antigen remains undetermined.

TCRdb's table, derived via immunoSEQ multiplex PCR, lists solely in-frame clones and lacks some. The profile covers 95,000 to 120,000 clones, with approximately 94% appearing a single time and around 4.1% taken by the ten largest. Only cases whose brain tissue showed the highest T cell transcript signatures were sequenced. At least one anti-epileptic drug was given before surgery. The sequences come from peripheral blood, collected at surgery. This chain joins TRBV27 and TRBJ2-7; 7 nucleotides match TRBD1. This TCR was recovered from a boy under two years old with hemimegalencephaly and intractable seizures. As DNA, the CDR3 is TGTGCCAGCAGACCACAGGGGCGATCCTACGAGCAGTACTTC. Residues: CASRPQGRSYEQYF.